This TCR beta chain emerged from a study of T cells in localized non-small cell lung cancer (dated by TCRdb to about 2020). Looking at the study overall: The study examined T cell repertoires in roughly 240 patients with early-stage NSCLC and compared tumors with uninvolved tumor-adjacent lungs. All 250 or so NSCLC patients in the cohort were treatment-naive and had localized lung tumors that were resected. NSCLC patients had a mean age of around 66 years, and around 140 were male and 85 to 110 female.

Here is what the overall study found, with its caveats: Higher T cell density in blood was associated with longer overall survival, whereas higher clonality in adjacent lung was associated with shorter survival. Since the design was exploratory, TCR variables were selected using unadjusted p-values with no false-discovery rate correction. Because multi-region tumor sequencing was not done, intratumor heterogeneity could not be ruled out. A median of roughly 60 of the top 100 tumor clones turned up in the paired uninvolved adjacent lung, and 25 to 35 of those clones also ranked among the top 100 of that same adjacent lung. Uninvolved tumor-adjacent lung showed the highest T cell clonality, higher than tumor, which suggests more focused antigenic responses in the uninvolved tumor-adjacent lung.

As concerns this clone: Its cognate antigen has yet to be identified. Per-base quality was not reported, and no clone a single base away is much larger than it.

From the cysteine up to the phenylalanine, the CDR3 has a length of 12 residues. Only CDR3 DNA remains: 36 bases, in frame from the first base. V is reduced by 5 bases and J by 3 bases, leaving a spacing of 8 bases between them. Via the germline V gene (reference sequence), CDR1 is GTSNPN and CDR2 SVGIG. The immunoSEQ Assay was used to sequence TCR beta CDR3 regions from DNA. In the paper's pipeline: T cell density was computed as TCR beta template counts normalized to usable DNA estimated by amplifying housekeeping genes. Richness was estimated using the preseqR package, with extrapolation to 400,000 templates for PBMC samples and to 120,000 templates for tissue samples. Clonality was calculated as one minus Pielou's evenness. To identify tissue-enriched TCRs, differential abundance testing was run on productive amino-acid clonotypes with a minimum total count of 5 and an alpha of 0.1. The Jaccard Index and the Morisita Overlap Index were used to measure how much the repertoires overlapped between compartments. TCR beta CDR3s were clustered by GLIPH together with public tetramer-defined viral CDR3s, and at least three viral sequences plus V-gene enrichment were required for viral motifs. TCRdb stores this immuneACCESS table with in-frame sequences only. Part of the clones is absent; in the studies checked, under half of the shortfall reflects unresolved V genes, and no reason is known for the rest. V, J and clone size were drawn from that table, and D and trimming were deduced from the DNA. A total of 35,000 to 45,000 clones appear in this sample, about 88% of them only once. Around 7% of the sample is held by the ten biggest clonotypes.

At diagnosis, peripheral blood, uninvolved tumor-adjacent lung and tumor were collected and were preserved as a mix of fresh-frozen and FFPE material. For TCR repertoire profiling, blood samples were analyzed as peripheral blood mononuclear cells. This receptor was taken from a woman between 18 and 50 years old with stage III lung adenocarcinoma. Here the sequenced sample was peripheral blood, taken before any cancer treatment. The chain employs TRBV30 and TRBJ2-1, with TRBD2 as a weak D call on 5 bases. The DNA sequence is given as TGTGCCTGGGGACTCCTCTACAATGAGCAGTTCTTC. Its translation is CAWGLLYNEQFF.